A single TCR beta chain is shown here with its context. This record comes from a study of blood T cell repertoires in COVID-19. As for the study in general: Sources were T cells, B-cell-depleted T cells, or PBMCs; the material itself was cDNA or gDNA.

Germline V CDR1 and CDR2: SNHLY, FYNNEI. Trimming took 2 bases from V and 5 from J; bases not matched to a gene: 5. The CDR3 runs to 15 residues. Original processing methods: Reference gene primer amplification gave estimated nucleated cell counts. Profiled with immunoSEQ multiplex PCR; TCRdb holds only in-frame clones, not every one. V and J calls and clone size are as listed in that table; D and trimming were resolved from the DNA. The sample lists about 180,000 clones; 88% were seen once. This TCR came from a woman in her thirties with acute or convalescent COVID-19. V usage is TRBV2 and J usage is TRBJ2-5, with 10 bases matching TRBD2. Source material: peripheral blood. CDR3 bases: TGTGCCAGCAGTGAACGGCTAGCGGGAGTGGAGACCCAGTACTTC. The encoded protein is CASSERLAGVETQYF. Full variable domain (outside the CDR3, taken from reference TRBV2 and TRBJ2-5): EPEVTQTPSHQVTQMGQEVILRCVPISNHLYFYWYRQILGQKVEFLVSFYNNEISEKSEIFDDQFSVERPDGSNFTLKIRSTKLEDSAMYFCASSERLAGVETQYFGPGTRLLVL.